Listed below are T cell receptor beta chains from one sample, sequenced in a study of T cell changes during pregnancy in multiple sclerosis. TCRdb keeps only in-frame clones here, not all; method: immunoSEQ multiplex PCR. The sample gives about 59,000 clones, nearly 95% of which show up once; 2.6% is in the top ten. The specimen comprised CD8+ T cells from peripheral blood mononuclear cells, sampled in the third trimester of pregnancy. The receptors were sampled from a female donor with multiple sclerosis, enrolled in a pregnancy study. CDR3s include the opening cysteine and the closing phenylalanine or tryptophan. The order of the fields is clone size, J gene, CDR3 length, V gene, D gene, CDR3 DNA, CDR3 protein. The D gene is left open where the match is weak. Rows give clone size only sometimes, using once, few, many, or a class for an expanded clone.

NA,TRBJ2-7,16,TRBV7-6,TRBD2,TGTGCCAGCAGCCCAACAGTTGCGGGGGGCTCCTACGAGCAGTACTTC,CASSPTVAGGSYEQYF
NA,TRBJ2-7,13,TRBV13,TRBD1,TGTGCCAGCAGGAGACAGGGGGCCGGGGAGCAGTACTTC,CASRRQGAGEQYF
few,TRBJ1-1,16,TRBV5-4,NA,TGTGCCAGCAGCTTGGGTCCAGGAGCAGGGGACACTGAAGCTTTCTTT,CASSLGPGAGDTEAFF
NA,TRBJ2-7,15,TRBV2,TRBD1,TGTGCCAGCAGTGAAACCGGGACAGCTTCCTACGAGCAGTACTTC,CASSETGTASYEQYF
NA,TRBJ2-7,15,TRBV4-1,TRBD2,TGCGCCAGCAGCCAACAAGCGGGAAGGGACTACGAGCAGTACTTC,CASSQQAGRDYEQYF
NA,TRBJ2-7,13,TRBV5-6,NA,TGTGCCAGCAGCTTGGGGAGCTCCTACGAGCAGTACTTC,CASSLGSSYEQYF
NA,TRBJ2-2,16,TRBV19,NA,TGTGCCAGTAGTATAGTAGGACTACCGAACACCGGGGAGCTGTTTTTT,CASSIVGLPNTGELFF
few,TRBJ1-4,13,TRBV19,TRBD1,TGTGCCAGTAGTGCGGGGACAGGGGAAAAACTGTTTTTT,CASSAGTGEKLFF
NA,TRBJ1-3,15,TRBV27,TRBD1,TGTGCCAGCAGACCTCAGGGGGCGCGGGCCCACACCATATATTTT,CASRPQGARAHTIYF
NA,TRBJ1-5,14,TRBV2,NA,TGTGCCAGCAGTGACAGACAGGGCAATCAGCCCCAGCATTTT,CASSDRQGNQPQHF
once,TRBJ1-2,15,TRBV18,TRBD1,TGTGCCAGCTCACCAGCCAGGGGGCCCGGCTATGGCTACACCTTC,CASSPARGPGYGYTF
NA,TRBJ2-2,16,TRBV25-1,NA,TGTGCCAGCAGTGATCCCGTCCCAGGGATGACCGGGGAGCTGTTTTTT,CASSDPVPGMTGELFF
NA,TRBJ1-1,16,TRBV11-2,NA,TGTGCCAGCAGCTCCGCTCGGGCAGGCAAGCGGTCGTCGGCTTTCTTT,CASSSARAGKRSSAFF
NA,TRBJ2-1,17,TRBV5-1,TRBD1,TGCGCCAGCAGCCTCTGGCCGGACAGGGAAATTTTAGGTGAGCAGTTCTTC,CASSLWPDREILGEQFF
few,TRBJ1-1,15,TRBV6-5,TRBD1,TGTGCCAGCAGTTACTGGACAGGGGTCGACACTGAAGCTTTCTTT,CASSYWTGVDTEAFF
NA,TRBJ2-7,14,TRBV5-5,NA,TGTGCCAGCAGCTTGGGGGACACCATCCGCGAGCAGTACTTC,CASSLGDTIREQYF